Included here is one T cell receptor (beta chain) sequence, with context. This entry belongs to a study of technical replicates of blood from several donors. V trimming: 8 bases; J trimming: 2 bases; junction bases outside the gene matches: 7. The germline V gene has CDR1 SNHLY and CDR2 FYNNEI. The CDR3 loop spans 14 amino acids. Some clones are missing from TCRdb's copy, which holds only in-frame ones; the method was immunoSEQ multiplex PCR. The sample shows about 75,000 clones, approximately 97% of them seen only once. The sample was T cells isolated from PBMCs. This TCR derives from a human donor in good health. The chain combines TRBV2 with TRBJ1-2, with 8 bases lining up with TRBD1. The CDR3 DNA reads as TGTGCCAGCTCCGCTGGGACAGGCAACTATGGCTACACCTTC. Amino acids: CASSAGTGNYGYTF.